What follows is one TCR beta chain and its context. This clonotype was seen many times. Its antigen remains unidentified. Per-base quality was not reported, and no clone a single base away is much larger than it. The iRepertoire nested amplicon-rescue multiplex PCR (arm-PCR) platform was used to amplify TCR alpha and beta CDR3 regions from RNA. One-step reverse transcription and amplification used about 95-450 ng of tissue mRNA or PBMC total RNA as input. Following bead purification, Illumina adapters were added by a secondary multiplex PCR, and the libraries were gel-purified between 200 and 400 bp. Demultiplexing relied on internal 6-nucleotide barcodes carried by the libraries. Sequencing of libraries was performed on an Illumina MiSeq with 2x220 or 2x250 nucleotide paired-end reads. The published analysis was carried out like this. Paired reads were merged with FLASH 1.2.11 and aligned to the GRCh37 human genome with BWA-MEM before extracting TRA and TRB reads. For V and J assignment, an IMGT-derived reference of cassette sequences and CDR3 motifs that included pseudogenes was used. Reads were translated in three frames, and productive CDR3s were defined as those with a C...FGXG motif and no stop codons. A clonotype was defined as a unique combination of a V-J cassette pair and a CDR3 amino acid sequence. Hamming distance filtering was applied to reads, with thresholds set by the sequence error rate of each sample in mapped regions. The public reads were reprocessed in TCRdb via fastp at Q25 and MiXCR, keeping in-frame beta chains. For every CDR3 protein sequence, its rows merge into one entry that carries the most common genes and DNA. The V and J calls follow TCRdb's processing rather than the paper's. Within this sample are under 200,000 distinct CDR3 sequences, with around 45% of them counted one time only. 5.2% of the sample is held by the ten biggest clonotypes.

The source of the sample is a study of glioma-infiltrating T cells (TCRdb year 2016). Describing the broader study: Glioma tissue, non-neoplastic brain tissue and matched peripheral blood mononuclear cells were used as sources from which TCR alpha- and beta-chain repertoires were sequenced. To gauge divergence between tissue and blood T-cell populations, every tissue-infiltrating repertoire was compared against the peripheral blood repertoire from the same patient. The paired cohort comprised three low-grade glioma patients, 8 or 9 primary glioblastoma patients and three non-glioma patients contributing non-neoplastic brain tissue.

What the authors observed across the whole study: Small numbers underpinned the group comparisons: roughly eight glioblastoma patients, three low-grade glioma patients and three non-neoplastic patients. Only a very small number of CDR3 sequences turned up in both tissue and blood, a result put down to high CDR3 diversity combined with limited sampling. VJ-independent divergence between tissue and blood was found to be below expectation in non-neoplastic patients but above expectation in all gliomas, particularly low-grade gliomas.

The CDR1 and CDR2 encoded by the germline V gene (reference sequence) are SEHNR and FQNEAQ. From cysteine to phenylalanine, the CDR3 is 14 amino acids long. Kept here is only the CDR3 DNA, which spans 42 bases and is read in frame from base 1. Here V drops 0 bases and J drops 3 bases, and the junction holds 1 base not matched to any gene. The sequence was collected from a human donor with low-grade glioma or glioblastoma, undergoing nonglioma brain surgery, or in good health (not recorded which). The sequencing sample was made of glioma tissue, nonneoplastic brain tissue, or PBMCs (not recorded which). The rearrangement joined TRBV7-9 to TRBJ2-7; 8 central nucleotides agree with TRBD1. The CDR3 loop reads CASSLAGQVYEQYF. The DNA reads as follows: TGTGCCAGCAGCTTAGCGGGACAGGTCTACGAGCAGTACTTC.